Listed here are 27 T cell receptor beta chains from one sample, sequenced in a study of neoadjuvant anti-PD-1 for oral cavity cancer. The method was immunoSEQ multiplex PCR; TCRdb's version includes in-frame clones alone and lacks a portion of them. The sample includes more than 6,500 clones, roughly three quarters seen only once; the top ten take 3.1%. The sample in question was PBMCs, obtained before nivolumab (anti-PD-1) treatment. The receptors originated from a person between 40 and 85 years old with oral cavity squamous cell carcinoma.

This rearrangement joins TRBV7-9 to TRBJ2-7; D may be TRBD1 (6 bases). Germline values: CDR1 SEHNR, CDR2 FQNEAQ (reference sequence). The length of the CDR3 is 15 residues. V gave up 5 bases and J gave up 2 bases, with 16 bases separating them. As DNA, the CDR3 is TGTGCCAGCAGCCCGGGACACCCAATACCCTACGAGCAGTACTTC. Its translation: CASSPGHPIPYEQYF.

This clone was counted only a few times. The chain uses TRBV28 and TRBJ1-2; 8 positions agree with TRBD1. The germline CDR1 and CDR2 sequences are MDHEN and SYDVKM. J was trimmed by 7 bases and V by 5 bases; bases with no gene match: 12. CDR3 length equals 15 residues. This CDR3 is CASSLSGQGIFGYTF. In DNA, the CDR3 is TGTGCCAGCAGTCTAAGCGGACAGGGCATATTTGGCTACACCTTC.

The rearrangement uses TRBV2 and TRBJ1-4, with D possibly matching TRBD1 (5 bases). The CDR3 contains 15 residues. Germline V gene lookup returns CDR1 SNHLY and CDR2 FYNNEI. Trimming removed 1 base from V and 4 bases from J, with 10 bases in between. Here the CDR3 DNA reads TGTGCCAGCAGTGAAGGGGGACTGATTAATGAAAAACTGTTTTTT. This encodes CASSEGGLINEKLFF.

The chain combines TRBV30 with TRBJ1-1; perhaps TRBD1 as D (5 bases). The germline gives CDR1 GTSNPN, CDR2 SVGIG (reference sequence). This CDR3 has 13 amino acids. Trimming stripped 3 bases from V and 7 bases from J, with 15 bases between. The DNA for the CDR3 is TGTGCCTGGAGGGGGGGTGGAGGAGGTGAAGCTTTCTTT. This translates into CAWRGGGGGEAFF. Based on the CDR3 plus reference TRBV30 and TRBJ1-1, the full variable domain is SQTIHQWPATLVQPVGSPLSLECTVEGTSNPNLYWYRQAAGRGLQLLFYSVGIGQISSEVPQNLSASRPQDRQFILSSKKLLLSDSGFYLCAWRGGGGGEAFFGQGTRLTVV.

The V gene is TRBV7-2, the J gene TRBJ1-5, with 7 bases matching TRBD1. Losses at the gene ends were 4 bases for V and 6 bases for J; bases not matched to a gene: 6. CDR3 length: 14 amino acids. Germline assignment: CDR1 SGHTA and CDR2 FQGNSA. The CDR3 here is CASSSRGERQPQHF. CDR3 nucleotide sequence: TGTGCCAGCAGCTCCAGGGGGGAGCGTCAGCCCCAGCATTTT.

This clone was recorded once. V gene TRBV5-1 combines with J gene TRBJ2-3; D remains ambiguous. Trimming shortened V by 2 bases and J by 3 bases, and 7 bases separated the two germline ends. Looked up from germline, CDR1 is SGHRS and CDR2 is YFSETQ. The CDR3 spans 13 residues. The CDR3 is CASSFPRTDTQYF. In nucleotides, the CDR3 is TGCGCCAGCAGCTTCCCGCGAACAGATACGCAGTATTTT.

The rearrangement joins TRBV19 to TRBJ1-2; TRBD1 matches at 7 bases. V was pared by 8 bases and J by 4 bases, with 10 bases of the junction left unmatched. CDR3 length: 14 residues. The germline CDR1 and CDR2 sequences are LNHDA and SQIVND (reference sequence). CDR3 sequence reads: CASGTQGVGYGYTF. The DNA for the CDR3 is TGTGCCAGTGGGACCCAGGGGGTAGGCTATGGCTACACCTTC.

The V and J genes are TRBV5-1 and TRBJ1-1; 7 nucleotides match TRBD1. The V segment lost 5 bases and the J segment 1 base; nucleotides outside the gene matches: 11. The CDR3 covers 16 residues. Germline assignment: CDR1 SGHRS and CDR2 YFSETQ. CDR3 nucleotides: TGCGCCAGCAGGGACGAACGGACAGGAGCGAACACTGAAGCTTTCTTT. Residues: CASRDERTGANTEAFF.

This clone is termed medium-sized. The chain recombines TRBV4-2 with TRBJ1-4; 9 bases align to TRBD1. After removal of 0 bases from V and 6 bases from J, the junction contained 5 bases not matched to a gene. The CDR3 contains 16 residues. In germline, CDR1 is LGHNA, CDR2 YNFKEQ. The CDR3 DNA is TGTGCCAGCAGCCAAGAGGAGGGACAGGGACATGAAAAACTGTTTTTT. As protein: CASSQEEGQGHEKLFF.

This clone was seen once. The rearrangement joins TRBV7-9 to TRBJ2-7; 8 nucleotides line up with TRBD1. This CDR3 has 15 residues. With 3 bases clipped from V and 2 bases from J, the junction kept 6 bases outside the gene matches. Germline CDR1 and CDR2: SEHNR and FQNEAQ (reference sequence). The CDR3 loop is CASSFGTGGTYEQYF. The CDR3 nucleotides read TGTGCCAGCAGCTTTGGGACAGGAGGGACCTACGAGCAGTACTTC.

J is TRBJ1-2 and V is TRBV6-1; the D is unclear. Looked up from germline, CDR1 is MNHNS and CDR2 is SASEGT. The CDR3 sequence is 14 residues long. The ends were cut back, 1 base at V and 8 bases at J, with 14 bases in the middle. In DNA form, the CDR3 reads TGTGCCAGCAGTGAAGTTGGACGGACTGCAGGCTACACCTTC. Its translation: CASSEVGRTAGYTF.

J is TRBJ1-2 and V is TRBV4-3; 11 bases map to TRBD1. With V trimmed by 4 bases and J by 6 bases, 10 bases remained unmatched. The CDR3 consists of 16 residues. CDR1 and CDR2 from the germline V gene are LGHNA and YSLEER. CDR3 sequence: CASSRRDRDRGNGYTF. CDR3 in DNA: TGCGCCAGCAGCCGAAGGGACCGGGACAGGGGGAATGGCTACACCTTC.

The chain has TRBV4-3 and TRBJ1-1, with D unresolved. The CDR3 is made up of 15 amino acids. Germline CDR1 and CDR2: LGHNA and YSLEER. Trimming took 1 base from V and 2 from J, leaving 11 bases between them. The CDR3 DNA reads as TGCGCCAGCAGCCAAGCTACAGTCCCTAACACTGAAGCTTTCTTT. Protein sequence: CASSQATVPNTEAFF.

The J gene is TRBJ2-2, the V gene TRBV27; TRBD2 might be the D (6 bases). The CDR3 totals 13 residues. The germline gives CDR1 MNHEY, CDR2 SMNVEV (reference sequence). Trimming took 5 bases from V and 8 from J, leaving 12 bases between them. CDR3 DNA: TGTGCCAGCAGTGTCGGGACTTTGGGGGAGCTGTTTTTT. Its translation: CASSVGTLGELFF.

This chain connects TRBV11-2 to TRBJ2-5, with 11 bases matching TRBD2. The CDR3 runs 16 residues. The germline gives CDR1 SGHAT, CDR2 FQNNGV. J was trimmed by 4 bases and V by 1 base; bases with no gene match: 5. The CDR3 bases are TGTGCCAGCAGCTTAGTAGCGGGGGGGTCTGTAGAGACCCAGTACTTC. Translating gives CASSLVAGGSVETQYF.

The chain's CDR3 is CASSQTGTGNSPLHF. The CDR3 DNA reads as TGCGCCAGCAGCCAGACCGGGACAGGGAATTCACCCCTCCACTTT. J is TRBJ1-6 and V is TRBV4-1; TRBD1 matches 9 bases. Germline V gene lookup returns CDR1 MGHRA and CDR2 YSYEKL. V shed 3 bases and J 7 bases; nucleotides not matched to a gene: 4. The CDR3 loop spans 15 amino acids.

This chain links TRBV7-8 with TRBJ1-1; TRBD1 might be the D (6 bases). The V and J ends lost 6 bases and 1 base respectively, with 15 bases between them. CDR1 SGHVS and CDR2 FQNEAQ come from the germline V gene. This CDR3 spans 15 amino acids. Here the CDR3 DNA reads TGTGCCAGCAGATTGCAGGGGTCCGGGAACACTGAAGCTTTCTTT. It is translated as CASRLQGSGNTEAFF.

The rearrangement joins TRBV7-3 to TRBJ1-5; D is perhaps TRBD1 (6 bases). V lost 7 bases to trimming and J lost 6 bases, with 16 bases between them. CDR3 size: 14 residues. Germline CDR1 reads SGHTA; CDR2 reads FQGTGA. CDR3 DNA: TGTGCCAGCACCTTTGGGGGCGGGAGTCAGCCCCAGCATTTT. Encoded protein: CASTFGGGSQPQHF. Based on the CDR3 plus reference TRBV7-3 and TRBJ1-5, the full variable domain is GAGVSQTPSNKVTEKGKYVELRCDPISGHTALYWYRQSLGQGPEFLIYFQGTGAADDSGLPNDRFFAVRPEGSVSTLKIQRTERGDSAVYLCASTFGGGSQPQHFGDGTRLSIL.

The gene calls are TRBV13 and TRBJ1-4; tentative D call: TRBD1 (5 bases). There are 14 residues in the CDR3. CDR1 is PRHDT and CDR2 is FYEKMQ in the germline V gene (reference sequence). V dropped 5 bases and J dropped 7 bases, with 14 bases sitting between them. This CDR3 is CASSRRGRGEKLFF. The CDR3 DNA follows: TGTGCCAGCAGCAGACGGGGCCGTGGTGAAAAACTGTTTTTT.

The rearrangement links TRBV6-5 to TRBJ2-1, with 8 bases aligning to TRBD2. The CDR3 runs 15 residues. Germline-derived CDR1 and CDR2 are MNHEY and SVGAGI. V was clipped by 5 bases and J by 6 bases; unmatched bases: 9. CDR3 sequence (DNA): TGTGCCAGCAGTCAACTCGGGGGGGGCGGCAATGAGCAGTTCTTC. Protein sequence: CASSQLGGGGNEQFF.

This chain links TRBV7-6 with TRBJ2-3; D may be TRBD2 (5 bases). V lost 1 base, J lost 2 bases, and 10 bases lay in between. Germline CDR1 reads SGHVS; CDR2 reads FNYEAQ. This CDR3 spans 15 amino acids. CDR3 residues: CASSLGTQTTDTQYF. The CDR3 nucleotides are TGTGCCAGCAGCTTAGGGACTCAGACCACAGATACGCAGTATTTT.

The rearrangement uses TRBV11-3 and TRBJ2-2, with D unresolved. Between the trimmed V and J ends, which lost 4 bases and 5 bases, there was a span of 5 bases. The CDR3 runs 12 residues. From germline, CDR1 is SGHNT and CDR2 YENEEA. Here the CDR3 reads CASSSPTGELFF. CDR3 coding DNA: TGTGCCAGCAGCTCTCCGACCGGGGAGCTGTTTTTT.

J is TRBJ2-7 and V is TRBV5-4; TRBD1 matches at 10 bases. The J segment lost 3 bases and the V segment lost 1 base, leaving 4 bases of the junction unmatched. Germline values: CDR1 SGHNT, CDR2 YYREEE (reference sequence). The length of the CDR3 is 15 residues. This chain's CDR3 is CASSLFRDRGYEQYF. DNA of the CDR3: TGTGCCAGCAGCTTGTTTAGGGACAGGGGCTACGAGCAGTACTTC.

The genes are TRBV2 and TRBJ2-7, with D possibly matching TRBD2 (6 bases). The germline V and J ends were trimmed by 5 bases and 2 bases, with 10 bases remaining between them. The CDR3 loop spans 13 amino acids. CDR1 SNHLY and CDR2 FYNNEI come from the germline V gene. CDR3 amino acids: CASSPGTPYEQYF. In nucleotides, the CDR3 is TGTGCCAGCAGTCCCGGGACTCCCTACGAGCAGTACTTC.

The CDR3 region is CASSRDLISNQPQHF. The CDR3 DNA follows: TGCGCCAGCAGCCGGGATCTGATTAGCAATCAGCCCCAGCATTTT. J is TRBJ1-5 and V is TRBV4-3; no definite D call. This CDR3 is 15 amino acids long. Germline V gene sequence: CDR1 LGHNA, CDR2 YSLEER. Trimming took off 4 bases at V and 0 bases at J, with 10 bases between the two ends.

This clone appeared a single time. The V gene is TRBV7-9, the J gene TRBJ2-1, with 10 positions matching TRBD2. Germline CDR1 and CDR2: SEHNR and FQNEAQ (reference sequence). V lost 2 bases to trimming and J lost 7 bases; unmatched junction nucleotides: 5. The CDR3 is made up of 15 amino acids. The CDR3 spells CASSLSSGGQNEQFF. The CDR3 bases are TGTGCCAGCAGCTTATCTAGCGGGGGCCAGAATGAGCAGTTCTTC.

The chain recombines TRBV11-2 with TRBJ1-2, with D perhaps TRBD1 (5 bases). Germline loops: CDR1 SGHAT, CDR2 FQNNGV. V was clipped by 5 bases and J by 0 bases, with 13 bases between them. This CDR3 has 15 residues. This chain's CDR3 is CASSEGQYTNYGYTF. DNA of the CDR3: TGTGCCAGCAGCGAAGGACAATACACTAACTATGGCTACACCTTC. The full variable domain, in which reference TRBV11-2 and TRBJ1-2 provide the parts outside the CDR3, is EAGVAQSPRYKIIEKRQSVAFWCNPISGHATLYWYQQILGQGPKLLIQFQNNGVVDDSQLPKDRFSAERLKGVDSTLKIQPAKLEDSAVYLCASSEGQYTNYGYTFGSGTRLTVV.